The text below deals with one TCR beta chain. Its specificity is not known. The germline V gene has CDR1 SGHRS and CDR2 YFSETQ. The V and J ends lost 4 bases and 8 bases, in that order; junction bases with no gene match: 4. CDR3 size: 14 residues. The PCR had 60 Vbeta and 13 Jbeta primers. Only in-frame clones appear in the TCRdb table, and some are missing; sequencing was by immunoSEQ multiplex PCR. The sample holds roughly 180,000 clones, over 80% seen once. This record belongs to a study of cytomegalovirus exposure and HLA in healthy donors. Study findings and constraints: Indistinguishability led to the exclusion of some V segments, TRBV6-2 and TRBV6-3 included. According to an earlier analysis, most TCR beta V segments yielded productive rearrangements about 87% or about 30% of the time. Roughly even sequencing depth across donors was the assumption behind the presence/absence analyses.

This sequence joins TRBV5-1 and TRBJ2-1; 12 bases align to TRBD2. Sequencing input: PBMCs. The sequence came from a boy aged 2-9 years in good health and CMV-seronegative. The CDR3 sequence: CASSATSGRDEQFF. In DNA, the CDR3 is TGCGCCAGCAGCGCGACTAGCGGGAGAGATGAGCAGTTCTTC.